This T cell receptor (beta chain) was recovered during a study of cytomegalovirus exposure and HLA in healthy donors. In the study overall: The 120 or so validation repertoires used a platform that matched the one used for the approximately 610 first-cohort repertoires, as a later analysis reported. Study-level points and caveats: Most TCR sequences were uncommon, yet certain public TCRs appeared in many donors. According to the study, 150 to 200 TCR beta chains were cytomegalovirus-associated. The finding came from a later analysis; first-cohort TCR clusters tended to co-occur in the roughly 120 validation repertoires.

With respect to this clone: Its matching antigen is unknown.

The J segment lost 7 bases and the V segment lost 2 bases, leaving 3 bases of the junction unmatched. The germline gives CDR1 MNHNY, CDR2 SVGAGI (reference sequence). The CDR3 runs 15 residues. This table comes from immunoSEQ multiplex PCR, and its TCRdb copy is limited to in-frame clones, with some not included. The sample includes about 110,000 clones, around 95% seen only once; the top ten take 0.67%. The source material was PBMCs. The rearrangement links TRBV6-6 to TRBJ1-6; 9 bases agree with TRBD1. The sequence came from a woman between 18 and 29 years old in good health and CMV-seronegative. The CDR3 loop is CASSYPDRGNSPLHF. The DNA of the CDR3 is TGTGCCAGCAGTTACCCCGACAGGGGGAATTCACCCCTCCACTTT.